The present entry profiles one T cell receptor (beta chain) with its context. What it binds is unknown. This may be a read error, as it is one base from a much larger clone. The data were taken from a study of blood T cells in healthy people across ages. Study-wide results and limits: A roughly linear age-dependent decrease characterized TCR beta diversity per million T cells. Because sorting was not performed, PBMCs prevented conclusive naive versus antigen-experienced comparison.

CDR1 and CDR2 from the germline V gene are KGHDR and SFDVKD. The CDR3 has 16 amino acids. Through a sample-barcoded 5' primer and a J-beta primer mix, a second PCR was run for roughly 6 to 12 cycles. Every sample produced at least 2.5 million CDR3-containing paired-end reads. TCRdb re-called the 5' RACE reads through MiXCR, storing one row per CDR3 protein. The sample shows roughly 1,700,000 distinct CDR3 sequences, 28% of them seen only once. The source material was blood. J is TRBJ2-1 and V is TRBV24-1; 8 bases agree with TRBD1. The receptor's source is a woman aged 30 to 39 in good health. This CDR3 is CAISDTTGGNYNEQFF. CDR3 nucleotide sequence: TGTGCCATCAGTGACACCACAGGGGGGAACTACAATGAGCAGTTCTTC.